This T cell receptor (beta chain) came from a study of shared clonotypes between healthy human individuals. A few counts support this clone. Method: immunoSEQ multiplex PCR; TCRdb's copy keeps in-frame clones and lacks some. The repertoire consists of 1,100,000 or so clones, with around 78% occurring once and the leading ten covering under 0.6%. Trimming removed 0 bases from V and 2 bases from J, with 14 bases in between. The CDR3 sequence is 17 residues long. Germline lookup yields CDR1 LGHNA and CDR2 YNFKEQ. The sequence derives from a young man in good health. Some clones in this sample may be carry-over from other donors' samples. The sample consisted of memory CD4+ T cells from PBMCs. Subset: CD45RA-negative fraction. The V and J genes are TRBV4-2 and TRBJ1-5; tentative D call: TRBD1 (5 bases). CDR3 sequence (DNA): TGTGCCAGCAGCCAAGAACTTGCTCCCAGGGGCAATCAGCCCCAGCATTTT. Translating gives CASSQELAPRGNQPQHF.